This T cell receptor (beta chain) was identified during a study of molecular identifiers for immune sequencing clone quantification. Naive CD8 libraries used about 19,000 to 1,000,000 sorted cells and 10%, 30% or 50% RNA. Naive CD8 T cells, phenotype CD8+CD4-CCR7+CD45RA+, were sorted. Germline assignment: CDR1 SGHNT and CDR2 YYREEE (reference sequence). The CDR3 contains 14 residues. The V segment lost 5 bases and the J segment 4 bases; nucleotides outside the gene matches: 8. This clonotype was counted at least ten times. TCRdb analysed the PCR reads with MiXCR anew, one entry per CDR3 protein. The table has more than 85,000 distinct CDR3 sequences, around 37% seen once.

The chain carries TRBV5-4 and TRBJ1-2, with 7 bases lining up with TRBD1. This sequence was found in a human donor in good health. Some libraries in this study had Jurkat cell RNA spiked in. Specimen: naive CD8+ T cells from blood, with Jurkat cell RNA spiked in. The subset here: FACS-sorted CD8+CD4-CCR7+CD45RA+ naive T cells. In nucleotides, the CDR3 is TGTGCCAGCAGATTAAGGGACAGCCTCTATGGCTACACCTTC. This gives the protein CASRLRDSLYGYTF.